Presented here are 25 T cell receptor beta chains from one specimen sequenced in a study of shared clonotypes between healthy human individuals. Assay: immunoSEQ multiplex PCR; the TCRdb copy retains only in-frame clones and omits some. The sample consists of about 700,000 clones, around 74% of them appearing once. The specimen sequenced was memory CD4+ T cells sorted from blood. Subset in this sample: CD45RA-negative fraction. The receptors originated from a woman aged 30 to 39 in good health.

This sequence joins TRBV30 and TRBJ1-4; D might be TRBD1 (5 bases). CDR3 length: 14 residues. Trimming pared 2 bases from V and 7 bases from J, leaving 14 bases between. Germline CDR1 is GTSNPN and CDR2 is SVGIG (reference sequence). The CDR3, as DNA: TGTGCCTGGAGTTCTGGGGGGTTCGGTGAAAAACTGTTTTTT. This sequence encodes CAWSSGGFGEKLFF.

CDR3 protein: CASRRPPQGEGNTIYF. The CDR3 DNA sequence: TGTGCCAGCAGGAGGCCTCCACAGGGGGAAGGAAACACCATATATTTT. V gene TRBV28 combines with J gene TRBJ1-3; 8 nucleotides agree with TRBD1. CDR1 and CDR2 (germline): MDHEN, SYDVKM. The CDR3 length is 16 residues. Trimming removed 6 bases from V and 4 bases from J; junction bases left unmatched: 11.

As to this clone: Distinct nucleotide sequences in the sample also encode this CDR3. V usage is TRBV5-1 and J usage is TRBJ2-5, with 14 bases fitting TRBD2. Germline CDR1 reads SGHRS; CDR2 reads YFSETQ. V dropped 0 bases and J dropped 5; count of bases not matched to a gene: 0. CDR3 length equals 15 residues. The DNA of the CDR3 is TGCGCCAGCAGCTTGGGACTAGCGGGAGGGGAGACCCAGTACTTC. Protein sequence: CASSLGLAGGETQYF.

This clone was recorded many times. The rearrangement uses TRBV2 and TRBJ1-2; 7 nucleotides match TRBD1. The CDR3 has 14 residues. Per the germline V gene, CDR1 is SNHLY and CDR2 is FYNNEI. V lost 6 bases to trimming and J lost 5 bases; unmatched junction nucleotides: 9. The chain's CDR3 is CASSPQGSRYGYTF. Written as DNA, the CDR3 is TGTGCCAGCAGCCCACAGGGGTCTCGGTATGGCTACACCTTC.

The CDR3 region is CASSLARAGGTHEQYF. The CDR3 DNA follows: TGTGCCAGCAGCTTAGCGCGGGCGGGAGGGACCCACGAGCAGTACTTC. The chain links TRBV7-2 to TRBJ2-7, with 9 positions matching TRBD2. The V gene's germline CDR1 is SGHTA and CDR2 FQGNSA. After removal of 0 bases from V and 5 bases from J, the junction contained 8 bases not matched to a gene. This CDR3 has 16 residues.

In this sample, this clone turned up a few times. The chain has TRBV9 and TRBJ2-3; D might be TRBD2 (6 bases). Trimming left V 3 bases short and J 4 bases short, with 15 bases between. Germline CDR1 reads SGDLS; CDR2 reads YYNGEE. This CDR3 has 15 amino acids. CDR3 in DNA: TGTGCCAGCAGCGCGAGCGACTGGAGGGCAGATACGCAGTATTTT. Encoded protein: CASSASDWRADTQYF.

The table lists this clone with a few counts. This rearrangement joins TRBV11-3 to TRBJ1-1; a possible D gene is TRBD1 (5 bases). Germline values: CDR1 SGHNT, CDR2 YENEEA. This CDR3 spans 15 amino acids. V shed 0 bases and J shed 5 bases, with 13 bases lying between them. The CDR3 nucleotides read TGTGCCAGCAGCTTAGATGGGGCCACACGGACTGAAGCTTTCTTT. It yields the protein CASSLDGATRTEAFF.

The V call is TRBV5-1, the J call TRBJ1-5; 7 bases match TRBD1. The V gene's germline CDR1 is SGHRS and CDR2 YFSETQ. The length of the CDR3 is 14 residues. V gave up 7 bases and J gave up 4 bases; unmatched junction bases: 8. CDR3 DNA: TGCGCCAGCTCGACCGGGACAGTAAATCAGCCCCAGCATTTT. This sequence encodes CASSTGTVNQPQHF. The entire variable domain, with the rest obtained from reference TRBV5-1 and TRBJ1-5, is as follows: KAGVTQTPRYLIKTRGQQVTLSCSPISGHRSVSWYQQTPGQGLQFLFEYFSETQRNKGNFPGRFSGRQFSNSRSEMNVSTLELGDSALYLCASSTGTVNQPQHFGDGTRLSIL.

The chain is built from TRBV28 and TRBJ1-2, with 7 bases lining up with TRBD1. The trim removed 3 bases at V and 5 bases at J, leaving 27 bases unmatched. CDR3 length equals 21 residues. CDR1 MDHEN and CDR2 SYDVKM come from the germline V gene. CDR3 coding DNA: TGTGCCAGCAGTTTTGGGAGCAAAGGAGGGGGCGCTCCGACCTTGAGGTATGGCTACACCTTC. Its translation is CASSFGSKGGGAPTLRYGYTF.

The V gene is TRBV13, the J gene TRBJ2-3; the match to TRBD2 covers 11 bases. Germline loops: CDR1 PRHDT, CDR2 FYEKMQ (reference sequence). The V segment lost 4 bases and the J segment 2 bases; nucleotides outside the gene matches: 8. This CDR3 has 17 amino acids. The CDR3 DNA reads TGTGCCAGCAGCTGGGGGACTAGCGGAGCCCTCACAGATACGCAGTATTTT. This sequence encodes CASSWGTSGALTDTQYF. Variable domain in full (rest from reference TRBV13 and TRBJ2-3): AAGVIQSPRHLIKEKRETATLKCYPIPRHDTVYWYQQGPGQDPQFLISFYEKMQSDKGSIPDRFSAQQFSDYHSELNMSSLELGDSALYFCASSWGTSGALTDTQYFGPGTRLTVL.

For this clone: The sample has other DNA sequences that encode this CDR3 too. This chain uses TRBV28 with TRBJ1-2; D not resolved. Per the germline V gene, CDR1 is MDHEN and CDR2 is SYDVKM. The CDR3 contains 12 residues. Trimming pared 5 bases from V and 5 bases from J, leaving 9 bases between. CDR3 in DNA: TGTGCCAGCAGTAGCGGGCTTTATGGCTACACCTTC. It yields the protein CASSSGLYGYTF.

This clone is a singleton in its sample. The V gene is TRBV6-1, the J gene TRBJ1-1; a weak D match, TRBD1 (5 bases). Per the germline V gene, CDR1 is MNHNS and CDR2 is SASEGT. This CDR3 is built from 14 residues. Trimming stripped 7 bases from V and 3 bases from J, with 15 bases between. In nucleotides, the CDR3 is TGTGCCAGCAACTCGGGCGGGGGTTACACTGAAGCTTTCTTT. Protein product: CASNSGGGYTEAFF.

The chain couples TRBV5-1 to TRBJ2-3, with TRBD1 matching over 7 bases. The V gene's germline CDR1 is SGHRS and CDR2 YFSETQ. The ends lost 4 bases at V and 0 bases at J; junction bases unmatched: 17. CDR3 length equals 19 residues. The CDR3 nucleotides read TGCGCCAGCAGCCCGCAAGGGGACAGAGCCCGCCTTAGCACAGATACGCAGTATTTT. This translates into CASSPQGDRARLSTDTQYF. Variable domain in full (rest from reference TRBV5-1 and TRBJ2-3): KAGVTQTPRYLIKTRGQQVTLSCSPISGHRSVSWYQQTPGQGLQFLFEYFSETQRNKGNFPGRFSGRQFSNSRSEMNVSTLELGDSALYLCASSPQGDRARLSTDTQYFGPGTRLTVL.

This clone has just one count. The CDR3 region is CASSPRTENEQFF. In nucleotides, the CDR3 is TGTGCCAGCTCACCACGGACAGAGAATGAGCAGTTCTTC. This chain uses TRBV18 with TRBJ2-1; TRBD1 might be the D (6 bases). The germline CDR1 and CDR2 sequences are KGHSH and LQKENI. Trimming cost V 1 base and J 7 bases, with 8 bases left between them. This CDR3 is 13 amino acids long.

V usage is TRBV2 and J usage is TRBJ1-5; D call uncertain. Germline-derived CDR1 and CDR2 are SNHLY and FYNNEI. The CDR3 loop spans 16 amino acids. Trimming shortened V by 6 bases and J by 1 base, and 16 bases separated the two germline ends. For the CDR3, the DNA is TGTGCCAGCAGCCCAACCCAGGCGAGGAGCAATCAGCCCCAGCATTTT. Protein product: CASSPTQARSNQPQHF.

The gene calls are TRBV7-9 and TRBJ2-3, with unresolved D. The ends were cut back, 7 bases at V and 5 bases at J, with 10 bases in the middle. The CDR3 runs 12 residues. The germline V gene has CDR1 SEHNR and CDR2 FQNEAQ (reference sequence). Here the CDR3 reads CASTPAQDTQYF. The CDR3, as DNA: TGTGCCAGCACTCCAGCCCAAGATACGCAGTATTTT.

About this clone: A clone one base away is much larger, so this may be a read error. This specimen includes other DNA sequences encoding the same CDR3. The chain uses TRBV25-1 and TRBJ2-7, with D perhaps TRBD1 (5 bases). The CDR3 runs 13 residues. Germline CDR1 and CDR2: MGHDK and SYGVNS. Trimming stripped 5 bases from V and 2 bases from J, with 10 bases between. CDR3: CASSLQGAYEQYF. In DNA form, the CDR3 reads TGTGCCAGCAGTCTCCAGGGCGCCTACGAGCAGTACTTC.

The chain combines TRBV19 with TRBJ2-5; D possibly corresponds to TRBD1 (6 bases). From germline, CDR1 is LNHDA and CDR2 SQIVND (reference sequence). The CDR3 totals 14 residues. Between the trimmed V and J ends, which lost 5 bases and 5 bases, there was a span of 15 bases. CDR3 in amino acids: CASSFRGAGETQYF. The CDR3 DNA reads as TGTGCCAGTAGTTTCAGGGGCGCAGGGGAGACCCAGTACTTC.

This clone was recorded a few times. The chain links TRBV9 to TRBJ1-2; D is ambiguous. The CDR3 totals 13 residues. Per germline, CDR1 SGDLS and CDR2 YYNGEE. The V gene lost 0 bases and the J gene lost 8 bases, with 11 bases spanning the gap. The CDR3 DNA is TGTGCCAGCAGCGTAGAACGGGGTAGAGGCTACACCTTC. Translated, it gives CASSVERGRGYTF.

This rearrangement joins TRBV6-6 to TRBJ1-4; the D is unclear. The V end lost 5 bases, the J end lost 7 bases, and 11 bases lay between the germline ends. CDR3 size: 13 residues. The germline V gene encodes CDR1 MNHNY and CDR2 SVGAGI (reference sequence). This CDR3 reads CASSATIGEKLFF. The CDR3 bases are TGTGCCAGCAGTGCTACGATCGGTGAAAAACTGTTTTTT.

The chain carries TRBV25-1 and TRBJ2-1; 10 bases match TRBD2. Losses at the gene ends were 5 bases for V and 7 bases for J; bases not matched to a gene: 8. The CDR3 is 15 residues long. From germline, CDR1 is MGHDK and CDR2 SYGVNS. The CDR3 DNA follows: TGTGCCAGCAGTAAGCCTAGCGGGAGTCCGAATGAGCAGTTCTTC. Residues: CASSKPSGSPNEQFF.

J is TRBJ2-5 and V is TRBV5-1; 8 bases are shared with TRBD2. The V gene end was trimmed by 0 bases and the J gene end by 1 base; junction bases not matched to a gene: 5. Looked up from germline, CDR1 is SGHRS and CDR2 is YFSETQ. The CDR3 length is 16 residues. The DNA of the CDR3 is TGCGCCAGCAGCTTGGGGTCTAGCGGGCCCCAAGAGACCCAGTACTTC. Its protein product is CASSLGSSGPQETQYF.

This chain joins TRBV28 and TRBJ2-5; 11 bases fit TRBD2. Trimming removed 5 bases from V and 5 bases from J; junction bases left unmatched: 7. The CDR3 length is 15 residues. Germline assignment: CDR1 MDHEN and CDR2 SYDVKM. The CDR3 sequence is CASSPSTSGVETQYF. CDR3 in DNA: TGTGCCAGCAGTCCCTCGACTAGCGGGGTGGAGACCCAGTACTTC.

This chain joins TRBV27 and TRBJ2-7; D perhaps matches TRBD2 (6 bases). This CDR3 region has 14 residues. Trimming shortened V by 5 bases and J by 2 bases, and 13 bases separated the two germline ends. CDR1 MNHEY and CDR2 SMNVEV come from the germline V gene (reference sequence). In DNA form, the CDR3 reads TGTGCCAGCAGTCTCCAGGAGGGACCCTACGAGCAGTACTTC. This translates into CASSLQEGPYEQYF.

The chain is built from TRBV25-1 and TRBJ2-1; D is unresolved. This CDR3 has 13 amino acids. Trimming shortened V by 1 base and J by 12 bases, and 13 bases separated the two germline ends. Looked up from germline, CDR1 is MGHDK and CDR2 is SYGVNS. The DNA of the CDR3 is TGTGCCAGCAGTGAATCGCGAGGTCCAGGGCAGTTCTTC. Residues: CASSESRGPGQFF.